One sample yielded the 5 T cell receptor beta chains listed below, sequenced in a study of CD8+ T cells in alopecia areata. Extracted RNA was reverse transcribed, and the resulting cDNA served as sequencing template. This table comes from immunoSEQ multiplex PCR, and its TCRdb copy is limited to in-frame clones, with some not included. Found here are more than 95,000 clones, about 51% of them singletons; the top ten hold about 10%. The sample consisted of NKG2D-low CD8+ T cells sorted from blood. The receptors were sampled from a human donor with alopecia areata.

The chain recombines TRBV4-1 with TRBJ2-5; D remains unclear. Deletions cut 1 base from V and 5 bases from J, with 8 bases between. Germline lookup yields CDR1 MGHRA and CDR2 YSYEKL. CDR3 length: 13 residues. DNA for the CDR3: TGCGCCAGCAGCCAAGGGCCGGACGAGACCCAGTACTTC. As protein: CASSQGPDETQYF.

This clone was recorded a few times. The rearrangement links TRBV29-1 to TRBJ2-1; D might be TRBD1 or TRBD2, each matching 5 bases. Germline loops: CDR1 SQVTM, CDR2 ANQGSEA. The V gene lost 7 bases and the J gene lost 5 bases, with 15 bases spanning the gap. The CDR3 sequence is 13 residues long. This CDR3 reads CSATGRNDNEQFF. In DNA, the CDR3 is TGCAGCGCGACGGGACGGAATGACAATGAGCAGTTCTTC.

Only a few counts were recorded for this clone. The chain links TRBV28 to TRBJ2-5, with no clear D. In germline, CDR1 is MDHEN, CDR2 SYDVKM. The V end lost 3 bases, the J end lost 3 bases, and 8 bases lay between the germline ends. CDR3 size: 13 residues. The CDR3 loop reads CASSLVTKETQYF. The CDR3 nucleotides are TGTGCCAGCAGTTTGGTCACGAAAGAGACCCAGTACTTC.

This chain connects TRBV29-1 to TRBJ1-4; 7 bases line up with TRBD1. Unmatched junction bases numbered 10, after V lost 5 bases and J lost 4 bases. Germline V gives CDR1 SQVTM, CDR2 ANQGSEA. This CDR3 has 15 residues. The CDR3: CSVSRRDRLNEKLFF. In nucleotides, the CDR3 is TGCAGCGTTTCCCGCCGGGACAGACTTAATGAAAAACTGTTTTTT. The complete variable domain, with remaining parts taken from reference TRBV29-1 and TRBJ1-4, reads SAVISQKPSRDICQRGTSLTIQCQVDSQVTMMFWYRQQPGQSLTLIATANQGSEATYESGFVIDKFPISRPNLTFSTLTVSNMSPEDSSIYLCSVSRRDRLNEKLFFGSGTQLSVL.

This chain uses TRBV4-1 with TRBJ2-5; D gene uncertain. The CDR3 has 13 amino acids. Trimming left V 0 bases short and J 10 bases short, with 12 bases between. The V gene's germline CDR1 is MGHRA and CDR2 YSYEKL. The CDR3 here is CASSQEQSSRQYF. In DNA form, the CDR3 reads TGCGCCAGCAGCCAAGAGCAATCGTCTCGCCAGTACTTC.